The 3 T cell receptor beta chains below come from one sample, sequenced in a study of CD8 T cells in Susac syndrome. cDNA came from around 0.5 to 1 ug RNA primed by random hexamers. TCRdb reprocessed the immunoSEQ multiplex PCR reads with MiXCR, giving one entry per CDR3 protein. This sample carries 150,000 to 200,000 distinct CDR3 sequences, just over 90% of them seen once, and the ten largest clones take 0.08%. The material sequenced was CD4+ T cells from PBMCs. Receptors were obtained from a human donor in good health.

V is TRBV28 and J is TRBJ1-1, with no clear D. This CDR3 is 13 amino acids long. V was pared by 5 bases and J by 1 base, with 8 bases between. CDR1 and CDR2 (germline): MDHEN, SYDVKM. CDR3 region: CASSLVRNTEAFF. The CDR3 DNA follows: TGTGCCAGCAGTCTGGTAAGGAACACTGAAGCTTTCTTT. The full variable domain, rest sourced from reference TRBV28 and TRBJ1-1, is DVKVTQSSRYLVKRTGEKVFLECVQDMDHENMFWYRQDPGLGLRLIYFSYDVKMKEKGDIPEGYSVSREKKERFSLILESASTNQTSMYLCASSLVRNTEAFFGQGTRLTVV.

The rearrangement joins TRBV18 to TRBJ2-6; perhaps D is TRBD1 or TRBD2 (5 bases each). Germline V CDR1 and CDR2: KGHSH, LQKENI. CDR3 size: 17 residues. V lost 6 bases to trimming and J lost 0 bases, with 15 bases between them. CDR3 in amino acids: CASSPRDASSGANVLTF. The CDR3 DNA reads TGTGCCAGCTCGCCCAGGGACGCTTCCTCTGGGGCCAACGTCCTGACTTTC.

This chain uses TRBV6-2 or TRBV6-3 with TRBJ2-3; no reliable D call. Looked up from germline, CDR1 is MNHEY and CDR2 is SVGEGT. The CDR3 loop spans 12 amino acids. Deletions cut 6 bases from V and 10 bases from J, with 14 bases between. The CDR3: CASRADGSSQYF. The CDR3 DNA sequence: TGTGCCAGCAGGGCGGACGGGTCGTCGCAGTATTTT.